Below, 23 T cell receptor beta chains from the same sample are listed, as sequenced in a study of early T cells in non-severe SARS-CoV-2 infection. TCRdb processed the 5' RACE reads anew with MiXCR; each CDR3 protein has one entry. The sample carries approximately 70,000 distinct CDR3 sequences, roughly a tenth recorded once. The sample was whole blood, taken at baseline. These receptors originate from an adult who was a healthcare worker with PCR-confirmed SARS-CoV-2 infection or an uninfected control (not recorded which).

This clonotype was found many times. The chain has TRBV7-3 and TRBJ2-1; D is undetermined. There are 16 residues in the CDR3. CDR1 and CDR2 (germline): SGHTA, FQGTGA. Trimming removed 4 bases from V and 2 bases from J, with 15 bases in between. CDR3 region: CASSSPESDAYNEQFF. Here the CDR3 DNA reads TGTGCCAGCAGCTCGCCAGAAAGCGATGCCTACAATGAGCAGTTCTTC.

The chain is built from TRBV11-2 and TRBJ2-1; 9 bases map to TRBD1. J lost 2 bases, V lost 5 bases, and 4 bases had no gene match. CDR1 and CDR2 (germline): SGHAT, FQNNGV. The CDR3 spans 15 residues. In nucleotides, the CDR3 is TGTGCCAGCAGCCTCCGGGACAGGGCCTACAATGAGCAGTTCTTC. This codes for CASSLRDRAYNEQFF.

This clonotype was observed at least ten times. The V gene is TRBV29-1, the J gene TRBJ1-1; D unclear. This CDR3 contains 13 residues. Germline V gene data show CDR1 as SQVTM and CDR2 as ANQGSEA. The V end was cut by 1 base, the J end by 0 bases, with 6 bases between. The CDR3 sequence: CSVEADVNTEAFF. The CDR3 nucleotides are TGCAGCGTTGAAGCTGACGTGAACACTGAAGCTTTCTTT.

There are a few counts of this clonotype. The J gene is TRBJ2-7, the V gene TRBV5-6; possibly TRBD2 for D (6 bases). The CDR3 has 15 amino acids. V was shortened by 4 bases and J by 7 bases, with 21 bases between the two germline ends. Germline loops: CDR1 SGHDT, CDR2 YYEEEE. The chain's CDR3 is CASSRGGGAGREQYF. The DNA of the CDR3 is TGTGCCAGCAGCCGGGGAGGAGGGGCCGGACGGGAGCAGTACTTC.

In this sample, this clonotype turned up a few times. CDR3 in DNA: TGTGCCAGCAGCTCCAGCATTCGCTTCGGGCCTGACAATCAGCCCCAGCATTTT. It codes for CASSSSIRFGPDNQPQHF. V is TRBV7-9 and J is TRBJ1-5, with unresolved D. Per the germline V gene, CDR1 is SEHNR and CDR2 is FQNEAQ (reference sequence). Trimming cost V 4 bases and J 3 bases, with 22 bases left between them. CDR3 length: 18 residues.

The chain couples TRBV13 to TRBJ2-3; D might be TRBD1 (6 bases). Germline-derived CDR1 and CDR2 are PRHDT and FYEKMQ (reference sequence). CDR3 length equals 14 residues. Trimming removed 6 bases from V and 4 bases from J, with 14 bases in between. CDR3: CASRSQGTPDTQYF. The DNA of the CDR3 is TGTGCCAGCAGATCACAGGGTACCCCAGATACGCAGTATTTT. Based on the CDR3 plus reference TRBV13 and TRBJ2-3, the full variable domain is AAGVIQSPRHLIKEKRETATLKCYPIPRHDTVYWYQQGPGQDPQFLISFYEKMQSDKGSIPDRFSAQQFSDYHSELNMSSLELGDSALYFCASRSQGTPDTQYFGPGTRLTVL.

This clonotype was found many times. This sequence joins TRBV20-1 and TRBJ2-5, with 9 nucleotides matching TRBD2. From germline, CDR1 is DFQATT and CDR2 SNEGSKA (reference sequence). J gave up 2 bases and V 3 bases, and 10 bases lay outside the gene matches. The CDR3 is made up of 16 amino acids. As DNA, the CDR3 is TGCAGTGCTAGGGGGTTAGCGGGAGTAAATCAAGAGACCCAGTACTTC. Translated: CSARGLAGVNQETQYF.

In this sample, this clonotype turned up a few times. The chain is built from TRBV6-6 and TRBJ1-6; tentatively, D is TRBD1 (6 bases). This CDR3 contains 16 residues. The V end was cut by 0 bases, the J end by 7 bases, with 13 bases between. The germline gives CDR1 MNHNY, CDR2 SVGAGI (reference sequence). The CDR3 sequence: CASSYSAGVLNSPLHF. CDR3 DNA sequence: TGTGCCAGCAGTTACTCGGCAGGGGTCCTAAATTCACCCCTCCACTTT.

This clonotype was recorded a few times. This chain links TRBV20-1 with TRBJ2-1; TRBD2 matches 11 bases. The CDR3 consists of 15 residues. The junction had 8 bases not matched to a gene; V was cut back by 0 bases and J by 10 bases. Germline CDR1 DFQATT, CDR2 SNEGSKA (reference sequence). The CDR3 coding sequence is TGCAGTGCTAGAGATGGTAGCGGGGGGGCATACGAGCAGTTCTTC. Its protein is CSARDGSGGAYEQFF.

The V call is TRBV5-4, the J call TRBJ2-1, with 9 bases matching TRBD1. CDR1 is SGHNT and CDR2 is YYREEE in the germline V gene (reference sequence). CDR3 length: 16 residues. Trimming removed 4 bases from V and 7 bases from J; junction bases left unmatched: 12. CDR3 sequence reads: CASSIDWTGVRNEQFF. CDR3 nucleotides: TGTGCCAGCAGCATCGACTGGACAGGGGTGAGAAATGAGCAGTTCTTC.

The chain combines TRBV2 with TRBJ2-1; D remains ambiguous. This CDR3 comprises 14 residues. Trimming left V 3 bases short and J 0 bases short, with 6 bases between. The germline V gene has CDR1 SNHLY and CDR2 FYNNEI. Written as DNA, the CDR3 is TGTGCCAGCAGTGACGGCTACTCCTACAATGAGCAGTTCTTC. Translated, it gives CASSDGYSYNEQFF.

This clonotype is deemed medium-sized. V gene TRBV10-2 combines with J gene TRBJ2-3; D ambiguous. The CDR3 runs to 13 residues. Trimming cost V 8 bases and J 1 base, with 10 bases left between them. Per the germline V gene, CDR1 is WSHSY and CDR2 is SAAADI. CDR3 coding DNA: TGCGCCAGCTTGGCTGTGGGCACAGATACGCAGTATTTT. Residues: CASLAVGTDTQYF.

The chain recombines TRBV29-1 with TRBJ2-7; D gene ambiguous. Trimming cost V 4 bases and J 4 bases, with 14 bases left between them. Germline V gene sequence: CDR1 SQVTM, CDR2 ANQGSEA. This CDR3 has 13 residues. CDR3 residues: CSVAKRGGYEQYF. The CDR3 bases are TGCAGCGTTGCTAAACGAGGCGGATACGAGCAGTACTTC.

The chain has TRBV5-1 and TRBJ1-6; TRBD1 is a possible D gene (6 bases). V was trimmed by 3 bases and J by 6 bases, leaving 13 bases between them. The CDR3 totals 15 residues. Per germline, CDR1 SGHRS and CDR2 YFSETQ. The CDR3 region is CASSWNRDSNSPLHF. The CDR3 region has the DNA TGCGCCAGCAGCTGGAACAGGGATTCTAATTCACCCCTCCACTTT.

This clonotype was seen a few times. The chain joins TRBV11-2 to TRBJ2-7, with 9 bases that match TRBD2. Germline V lookup: CDR1 SGHAT, CDR2 FQNNGV. Losses at the gene ends were 4 bases for V and 1 base for J; bases not matched to a gene: 11. The CDR3 sequence is 17 residues long. The DNA for the CDR3 is TGTGCCAGCAGCTCGACTCCGGGACTAGCCAAATCCTACGAGCAGTACTTC. Residues: CASSSTPGLAKSYEQYF.

The V gene is TRBV18, the J gene TRBJ1-4; 8 bases match TRBD1. Germline assignment: CDR1 KGHSH and CDR2 LQKENI. The CDR3 runs 15 residues. The V segment lost 1 base and the J segment 6 bases; nucleotides outside the gene matches: 4. CDR3 sequence: CASSPLQGADEKLFF. The CDR3 coding sequence is TGTGCCAGCTCACCACTTCAGGGGGCGGATGAAAAACTGTTTTTT. Full variable domain (missing parts from reference TRBV18 and TRBJ1-4): NAGVMQNPRHLVRRRGQEARLRCSPMKGHSHVYWYRQLPEEGLKFMVYLQKENIIDESGMPKERFSAEFPKEGPSILRIQQVVRGDSAAYFCASSPLQGADEKLFFGSGTQLSVL.

The chain recombines TRBV7-3 with TRBJ2-1, with no clear D. Trimming pared 2 bases from V and 9 bases from J, leaving 8 bases between. Germline-derived CDR1 and CDR2 are SGHTA and FQGTGA. CDR3 length equals 12 residues. CDR3 amino acids: CASSLDGREQFF. The CDR3 DNA is TGTGCCAGCAGCTTAGACGGCCGTGAGCAGTTCTTC.

This clonotype showed up just a few times. The V and J genes are TRBV12-3 or TRBV12-4 and TRBJ1-4; a weak D match, TRBD1 (5 bases). Trimming left V 5 bases short and J 4 bases short, with 11 bases between. This CDR3 spans 14 amino acids. The CDR3 reads CASSRWTHNEKLFF. For the CDR3, the DNA is TGTGCCAGCAGTCGCTGGACACATAATGAAAAACTGTTTTTT.

This clonotype was seen ten or more times. This rearrangement joins TRBV27 to TRBJ1-3, with 11 nucleotides matching TRBD1. Germline V lookup: CDR1 MNHEY, CDR2 SMNVEV (reference sequence). V lost 5 bases, J lost 4 bases, and 7 bases stayed unmatched. The CDR3 has 16 amino acids. The CDR3 sequence is CASSPRTGGYGNTIYF. DNA for the CDR3: TGTGCCAGCAGTCCAAGGACAGGGGGCTACGGAAACACCATATATTTT.

The chain is built from TRBV14 and TRBJ1-1; no firm D call. Germline lookup yields CDR1 SGHDN and CDR2 FVKESK. V dropped 9 bases and J dropped 0 bases, with 14 bases sitting between them. The CDR3 has 14 residues. CDR3 loop: CASRLRGMNTEAFF. DNA for the CDR3: TGTGCCAGTAGATTACGAGGGATGAACACTGAAGCTTTCTTT.

The chain carries TRBV29-1 and TRBJ1-4; D possibly corresponds to TRBD1 (6 bases). The CDR3 is made up of 15 amino acids. Trimming shortened V by 7 bases and J by 0 bases, and 15 bases separated the two germline ends. Germline V gene data show CDR1 as SQVTM and CDR2 as ANQGSEA. CDR3 sequence reads: CSGGDTGATNEKLFF. CDR3 sequence (DNA): TGCAGCGGAGGGGACACCGGTGCAACTAATGAAAAACTGTTTTTT. Full variable domain (remainder filled in from reference TRBV29-1 and TRBJ1-4): SAVISQKPSRDICQRGTSLTIQCQVDSQVTMMFWYRQQPGQSLTLIATANQGSEATYESGFVIDKFPISRPNLTFSTLTVSNMSPEDSSIYLCSGGDTGATNEKLFFGSGTQLSVL.

V gene TRBV30 combines with J gene TRBJ1-2; D is unclear. Trimming pared 2 bases from V and 0 bases from J, leaving 4 bases between. The length of the CDR3 is 12 residues. In germline, CDR1 is GTSNPN, CDR2 SVGIG (reference sequence). CDR3 nucleotide sequence: TGTGCCTGGAGTACGGCTAACTATGGCTACACCTTC. This gives the protein CAWSTANYGYTF.

By share, this clonotype ranks as medium-sized. The rearrangement uses TRBV10-2 and TRBJ1-2; tentative D call: TRBD1 (5 bases). Per germline, CDR1 WSHSY and CDR2 SAAADI. Trimming left V 8 bases short and J 7 bases short, with 14 bases between. The length of the CDR3 is 12 residues. CDR3 sequence: CASSEGSSGYTF. The CDR3 region has the DNA TGCGCCAGCTCGGAGGGGTCATCTGGCTACACCTTC.